This T cell receptor beta chain was identified during a study of T cell repertoires in cytomegalovirus infection. MiXCR was run by TCRdb on the reads, yielding one entry per CDR3 protein. The sample lists 550,000 to 700,000 distinct CDR3 sequences, 40% occurring once. The V gene's germline CDR1 is SGHTA and CDR2 FQGNSA. This CDR3 comprises 14 residues. Trimming stripped 5 bases from V and 0 bases from J, with 9 bases between. This clonotype was seen a handful of times. The antigen remains undetermined. This sequence was found in a human donor in good health (CMV status not recorded). Some clones in this sample may be carry-over from other donors' samples. The specimen was cultured PBMCs, collected from culture after CMV antigen stimulation. The gene calls are TRBV7-2 and TRBJ2-3, with TRBD1 as a possible D gene (5 bases). The CDR3 nucleotides read TGTGCCAGCAGCCAGGACACCAGCACAGATACGCAGTATTTT. Residues: CASSQDTSTDTQYF.